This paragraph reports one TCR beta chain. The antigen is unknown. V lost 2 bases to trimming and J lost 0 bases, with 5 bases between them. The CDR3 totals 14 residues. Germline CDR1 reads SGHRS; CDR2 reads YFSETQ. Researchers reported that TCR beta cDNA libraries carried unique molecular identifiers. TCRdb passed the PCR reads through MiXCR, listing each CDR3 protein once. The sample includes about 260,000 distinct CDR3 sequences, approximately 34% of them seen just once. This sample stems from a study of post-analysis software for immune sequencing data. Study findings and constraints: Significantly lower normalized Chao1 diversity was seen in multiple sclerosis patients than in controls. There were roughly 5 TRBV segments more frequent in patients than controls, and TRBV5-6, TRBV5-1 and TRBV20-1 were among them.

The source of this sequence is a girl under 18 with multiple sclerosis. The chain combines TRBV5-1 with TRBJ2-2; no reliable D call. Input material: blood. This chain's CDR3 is CASSFPANTGELFF. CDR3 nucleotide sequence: TGCGCCAGCAGCTTTCCGGCGAACACCGGGGAGCTGTTTTTT.